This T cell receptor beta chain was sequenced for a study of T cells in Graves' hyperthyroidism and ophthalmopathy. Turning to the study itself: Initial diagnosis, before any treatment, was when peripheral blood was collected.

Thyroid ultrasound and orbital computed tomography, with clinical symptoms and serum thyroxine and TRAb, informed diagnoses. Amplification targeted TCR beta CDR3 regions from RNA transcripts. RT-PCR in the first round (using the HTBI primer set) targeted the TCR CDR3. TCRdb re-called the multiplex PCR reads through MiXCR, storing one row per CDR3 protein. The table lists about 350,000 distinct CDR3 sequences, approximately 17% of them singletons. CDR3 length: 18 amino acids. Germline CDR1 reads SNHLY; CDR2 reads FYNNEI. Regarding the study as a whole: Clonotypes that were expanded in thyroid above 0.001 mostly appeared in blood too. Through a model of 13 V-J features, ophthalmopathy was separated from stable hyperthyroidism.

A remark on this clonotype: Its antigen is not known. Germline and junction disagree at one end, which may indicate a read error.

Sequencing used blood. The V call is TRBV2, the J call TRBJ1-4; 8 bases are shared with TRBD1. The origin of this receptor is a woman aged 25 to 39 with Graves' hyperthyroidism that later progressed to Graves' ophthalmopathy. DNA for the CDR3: TGTGCCACCAGTAAAACCGGGACAGGACATGCAACTAATGAAAAACTGTTTTTT. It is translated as CATSKTGTGHATNEKLFF. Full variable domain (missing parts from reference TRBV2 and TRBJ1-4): EPEVTQTPSHQVTQMGQEVILRCVPISNHLYFYWYRQILGQKVEFLVSFYNNEISEKSEIFDDQFSVERPDGSNFTLKIRSTKLEDSAMYFCATSKTGTGHATNEKLFFGSGTQLSVL.